This record looks at one T cell receptor (beta chain) sequence and its context. Its matching antigen is unknown. Trimming removed 1 base at V and 7 bases at J, with 10 bases between. Germline loops: CDR1 PRHDT, CDR2 FYEKMQ (reference sequence). This CDR3 contains 13 residues. This sample was taken from a study of graft-versus-host responses after intestinal transplantation. Clones were read by immunoSEQ multiplex PCR, and TCRdb kept only the in-frame ones, dropping some. This table has 70,000 to 80,000 clones, about 90% appearing once. The source was unstimulated CD8+ T cells sorted from spleen or lymph node cells, collected before intestinal transplant. The origin of this receptor is a human donor who received an intestinal transplant. This rearrangement joins TRBV13 to TRBJ1-2; D is perhaps TRBD1 (6 bases). CDR3 bases: TGTGCCAGCAGCTTAGAGGGACAACGTGGCTACACCTTC. The encoded protein is CASSLEGQRGYTF.